Sequencing of this T cell receptor (beta chain) was carried out in a study of human T cells and chemical hapten exposure. Sample time point: pre-sensitization, week 0. As to treatment: therapeutic diphenylcyclopropenone sensitization with weekly scalp DPC. From germline, CDR1 is MNHEY and CDR2 SVGEGT. The J segment lost 5 bases and the V segment lost 7 bases, leaving 3 bases of the junction unmatched. There are 12 residues in the CDR3. In TCRdb, the RACE reads were re-called with MiXCR into one record per CDR3 protein. The data show under 300,000 distinct CDR3 sequences, around 7.7% seen once. In this sample, this clonotype turned up a few times.

Material: whole blood, obtained in connection with sensitization to the hapten diphenylcyclopropenone (DPC). The genes are TRBV6-2 or TRBV6-3 and TRBJ1-1; TRBD1 matches 8 bases. This sequence was found in a young man with alopecia areata. Some clones in this sample may be carry-over from other donors' samples. CDR3 bases: TGTGCCAGCACCCAGGGGGCAACTGAAGCTTTCTTT. It is translated as CASTQGATEAFF.